This T cell receptor beta chain was captured in a study of cytomegalovirus exposure and HLA in healthy donors. Whole-study findings and limits: Among TCR beta chains, those listed as cytomegalovirus-associated numbered 164.

Trimming shortened V by 0 bases and J by 0 bases, and 10 bases separated the two germline ends. Looked up from germline, CDR1 is SGDLS and CDR2 is YYNGEE. The length of the CDR3 is 15 residues. Regarding this clone: Its antigen is not identified.

It was the approximately 110-subject validation cohort, separate from the approximately 620-subject first cohort, to which the donors belonged. Generated by immunoSEQ multiplex PCR, the TCRdb table keeps only in-frame clones and is missing some. This table holds approximately 200,000 clones, approximately 84% found once. Material: PBMCs. This TCR was sampled from a man aged 18 to 29 in good health and CMV-seropositive. This chain uses TRBV9 with TRBJ2-7; a weak D match, TRBD2 (6 bases). CDR3 in DNA: TGTGCCAGCAGCGTAGGGACTACCCTCTCCTACGAGCAGTACTTC. It yields the protein CASSVGTTLSYEQYF.